The 22 T cell receptor beta chains reported below all come from one sample, sequenced in a study of T cells in Graves' hyperthyroidism and ophthalmopathy. The investigators amplified TCR beta CDR3 regions from RNA transcripts. TCR CDR3 underwent first-round RT-PCR with the HTBI primer set. Via MiXCR, TCRdb re-called the multiplex PCR reads, giving one row per CDR3 protein. The profile covers approximately 690,000 distinct CDR3 sequences, with around 13% appearing a single time and around 13% taken by the ten largest. Sequenced sample: blood. These receptors originate from a woman aged 45-60 years with Graves' ophthalmopathy.

CDR3 nucleotide sequence: TGTGCCAGCAGCCCGTCAGGACAGGGCCCTTTGAATGAAAAACTGTTTTTT. Translation gives CASSPSGQGPLNEKLFF. The gene calls are TRBV4-2 and TRBJ1-4; 8 nucleotides align to TRBD1. CDR1 and CDR2 from the germline V gene are LGHNA and YNFKEQ. This CDR3 region has 17 residues. After removal of 4 bases from V and 5 bases from J, the junction contained 12 bases not matched to a gene.

There are a few counts of this clonotype. This chain connects TRBV5-8 to TRBJ1-2; TRBD1 matches at 10 bases. V dropped 3 bases and J dropped 4; count of bases not matched to a gene: 6. Germline CDR1 reads SGHTS; CDR2 reads YDEGEE. CDR3 length equals 15 residues. The chain's CDR3 is CASSSKTGGGYGYTF. The CDR3 DNA reads as TGTGCCAGCAGCTCGAAGACAGGGGGCGGCTATGGCTACACCTTC.

There are many counts of this clonotype. This chain joins TRBV20-1 and TRBJ2-7, with D perhaps matching TRBD1 (6 bases). V lost 0 bases and J lost 5, with 14 bases in between. Germline V gene data show CDR1 as DFQATT and CDR2 as SNEGSKA (reference sequence). This CDR3 is built from 14 residues. CDR3 nucleotides: TGCAGTGCTAGAGATCGAGGGGGATCAGACGAGCAGTACTTC. Its translation is CSARDRGGSDEQYF.

The V call is TRBV5-1, the J call TRBJ2-1, with 8 bases lining up with TRBD2. The CDR3 covers 17 residues. Germline-derived CDR1 and CDR2 are SGHRS and YFSETQ. Trimming at V came to 0 bases and at J to 0 bases, leaving 5 bases not matched to a gene. Here the CDR3 reads CASSLGSGSTSYNEQFF. As DNA, the CDR3 is TGCGCCAGCAGCTTGGGGAGCGGGAGTACCTCCTACAATGAGCAGTTCTTC.

This clonotype has ten or more counts. The gene calls are TRBV30 and TRBJ2-5; 14 bases line up with TRBD2. The CDR3 loop spans 13 amino acids. Per the germline V gene, CDR1 is GTSNPN and CDR2 is SVGIG (reference sequence). V gave up 5 bases and J gave up 13 bases; unmatched junction bases: 9. The chain's CDR3 is CAWAGGLAGVRYF. As DNA, the CDR3 is TGTGCCTGGGCAGGGGGACTAGCGGGAGTTCGGTACTTC.

There are many counts of this clonotype. V gene TRBV7-9 combines with J gene TRBJ2-3, with TRBD1 identical over 7 bases. J lost 3 bases, V lost 3 bases, and 6 bases had no gene match. Germline loops: CDR1 SEHNR, CDR2 FQNEAQ (reference sequence). The length of the CDR3 is 15 residues. CDR3 bases: TGTGCCAGCAGCTTTACAGGGGCTTGGACAGATACGCAGTATTTT. It yields the protein CASSFTGAWTDTQYF. Together with reference TRBV7-9 and TRBJ2-3, the CDR3 gives the full variable domain: DTGVSQNPRHKITKRGQNVTFRCDPISEHNRLYWYRQTLGQGPEFLTYFQNEAQLEKSRLLSDRFSAERPKGSFSTLEIQRTEQGDSAMYLCASSFTGAWTDTQYFGPGTRLTVL.

This clonotype was detected a few times. In DNA form, the CDR3 reads TGCAGTGCTAGAGATCTCGGGGCGAACACTGAAGCTTTCTTT. Encoded protein: CSARDLGANTEAFF. This sequence joins TRBV20-1 and TRBJ1-1, with D perhaps matching TRBD1 (5 bases). The germline gives CDR1 DFQATT, CDR2 SNEGSKA (reference sequence). The CDR3 loop spans 14 amino acids. V was clipped by 0 bases and J by 1 base, with 9 bases between them.

In this sample, this clonotype turned up many times. V usage is TRBV12-3 or TRBV12-4 and J usage is TRBJ2-7, with 9 bases matching TRBD2. The V and J ends lost 5 bases and 2 bases, in that order; junction bases with no gene match: 10. This CDR3 spans 16 amino acids. The CDR3 DNA reads TGTGCCAGCAGTGGGTCTCTGGCGGGAGGGCCCTACGAGCAGTACTTC. Translated, it gives CASSGSLAGGPYEQYF.

The rearrangement uses TRBV10-3 and TRBJ1-1, with 9 nucleotides matching TRBD1. With 8 bases clipped from V and 7 bases from J, the junction kept 11 bases outside the gene matches. CDR3 length: 14 amino acids. Germline CDR1 ENHRY, CDR2 SYGVKD. CDR3 region: CAIDKDRGGGEAFF. Here the CDR3 DNA reads TGTGCCATCGATAAGGACAGGGGAGGAGGTGAAGCTTTCTTT.

This clonotype was counted many times. This chain connects TRBV6-2 or TRBV6-3 to TRBJ2-7; 9 nucleotides line up with TRBD2. Trimming cost V 7 bases and J 3 bases; bases outside gene matches: 7. There are 14 residues in the CDR3. Germline V gene sequence: CDR1 MNHEY, CDR2 SVGEGT. The CDR3: CASTGTSSFYEQYF. The CDR3, as DNA: TGTGCCAGCACCGGGACTAGCAGCTTCTACGAGCAGTACTTC.

This clonotype was detected many times. J is TRBJ1-1 and V is TRBV29-1; 7 nucleotides align to TRBD1. V gave up 6 bases and J gave up 6 bases; unmatched junction bases: 7. The germline V gene has CDR1 SQVTM and CDR2 ANQGSEA. The CDR3 loop spans 12 amino acids. As DNA, the CDR3 is TGCAGCGTGAACCGGGACAGCTCTGAAGCTTTCTTT. Encoded protein: CSVNRDSSEAFF.

This clonotype has at least ten counts. The chain couples TRBV11-1 to TRBJ2-1, with a weak D call TRBD2 (6 bases). Germline V CDR1 and CDR2: SGHAT, FQDESV (reference sequence). V dropped 4 bases and J dropped 4 bases, with 11 bases sitting between them. CDR3 length: 14 amino acids. The CDR3 sequence is CASSSKGLYNEQFF. In DNA, the CDR3 is TGTGCCAGCAGCTCCAAGGGACTTTACAATGAGCAGTTCTTC.

V and J are TRBV14 and TRBJ2-3, with TRBD2 identical over 13 bases. V shed 1 base, J shed 3 bases, and the junction held 13 bases outside the gene matches. This CDR3 has 20 residues. Germline V gene data show CDR1 as SGHDN and CDR2 as FVKESK. DNA of the CDR3: TGTGCCAGCAGCCAAGCAGGACTAGCGGGAGCAAGGGCCGGAACAGATACGCAGTATTTT. It codes for CASSQAGLAGARAGTDTQYF.

The V call is TRBV20-1, the J call TRBJ2-5; TRBD1 agrees at 10 bases. The germline V gene has CDR1 DFQATT and CDR2 SNEGSKA (reference sequence). This CDR3 region has 15 residues. Trimming at V came to 6 bases and at J to 6 bases, leaving 13 bases not matched to a gene. CDR3 coding DNA: TGCAGTGCCCCATCGACAGGGGGCGCGGGGAAGACCCAGTACTTC. Its translation is CSAPSTGGAGKTQYF.

In its sample, this clonotype was seen many times. The chain couples TRBV18 to TRBJ2-7; D possibly corresponds to TRBD1 (5 bases). The V end lost 3 bases, the J end lost 6 bases, and 18 bases lay between the germline ends. Germline values: CDR1 KGHSH, CDR2 LQKENI. The CDR3 length is 15 residues. Written as DNA, the CDR3 is TGTGCCAGCTCACCCTTGGATAGGGGCGGCGCCGAGCAGTACTTC. This translates into CASSPLDRGGAEQYF.

The sample holds one count of this clonotype. Germline and junction disagree at one end, which may indicate a read error. CDR3 nucleotide sequence: TGCGCCAGCAGCTCCGGGCCAGGACAGGGACCGTCACCCCTCCACTTT. Its translation: CASSSGPGQGPSPLHF. The chain uses TRBV5-8 and TRBJ1-6; 8 bases align to TRBD1. The CDR3 spans 16 residues. Germline V gives CDR1 SGHTS, CDR2 YDEGEE.

V and J are TRBV27 and TRBJ2-7; D is uncertain. Per germline, CDR1 MNHEY and CDR2 SMNVEV (reference sequence). This CDR3 spans 13 amino acids. V lost 0 bases and J 4 bases, leaving 7 bases between the germline ends. CDR3 DNA: TGTGCCAGCAGTTTATCGGTTAAGTACGAGCAGTACTTC. Translated, it gives CASSLSVKYEQYF.

The chain is built from TRBV3-1 and TRBJ2-7; 8 nucleotides line up with TRBD1. CDR1 LGHDT and CDR2 YNNKEL come from the germline V gene (reference sequence). This CDR3 region has 16 residues. The junction had 8 bases not matched to a gene; V was cut back by 0 bases and J by 4 bases. The chain's CDR3 is CASSQDGQGIGYEQYF. In nucleotides, the CDR3 is TGTGCCAGCAGCCAAGACGGACAGGGTATCGGTTACGAGCAGTACTTC.

This clonotype was seen many times. V gene TRBV28 combines with J gene TRBJ2-7; 11 nucleotides line up with TRBD2. This CDR3 spans 15 amino acids. V was clipped by 5 bases and J by 3 bases; unmatched bases: 6. Germline V gene lookup returns CDR1 MDHEN and CDR2 SYDVKM. As DNA, the CDR3 is TGTGCCAGCAGTAATATAGCGGGAGGGGGCTACGAGCAGTACTTC. This encodes CASSNIAGGGYEQYF. Full variable domain (rest looked up from reference TRBV28 and TRBJ2-7): DVKVTQSSRYLVKRTGEKVFLECVQDMDHENMFWYRQDPGLGLRLIYFSYDVKMKEKGDIPEGYSVSREKKERFSLILESASTNQTSMYLCASSNIAGGGYEQYFGPGTRLTVT.

Many counts were recorded for this clonotype. The chain uses TRBV6-5 and TRBJ2-3, with D unclear. This CDR3 contains 12 residues. Between the trimmed V and J ends, which lost 0 bases and 4 bases, there was a span of 2 bases. Germline lookup yields CDR1 MNHEY and CDR2 SVGAGI. CDR3 nucleotides: TGTGCCAGCAGTTACTCGCCAGATACGCAGTATTTT. Translation gives CASSYSPDTQYF.

This clonotype was seen many times. The chain employs TRBV7-2 and TRBJ2-5; no definite D call. CDR3 size: 14 residues. CDR1 is SGHTA, CDR2 FQGNSA, per germline. The V end was cut by 2 bases, the J end by 2 bases, with 9 bases between. DNA of the CDR3: TGTGCCAGCAGCTTATCTTTTTGGCAAGAGACCCAGTACTTC. Residues: CASSLSFWQETQYF. The whole variable domain, filled in from reference TRBV7-2 and TRBJ2-5, reads GAGVSQSPSNKVTEKGKDVELRCDPISGHTALYWYRQSLGQGLEFLIYFQGNSAPDKSGLPSDRFSAERTGGSVSTLTIQRTQQEDSAVYLCASSLSFWQETQYFGPGTRLLVL.

The V and J genes are TRBV7-2 and TRBJ1-4; D perhaps matches TRBD1 (5 bases). V shed 1 base and J shed 3 bases, with 9 bases lying between them. This CDR3 is built from 15 residues. The V gene's germline CDR1 is SGHTA and CDR2 FQGNSA. The CDR3 loop is CASSLVGAPNEKLFF. The CDR3 DNA follows: TGTGCCAGCAGCTTAGTAGGGGCCCCTAATGAAAAACTGTTTTTT.